The 18 T cell receptor beta chains below were found in one sample sequenced in a study of blood T cell repertoires in COVID-19. Measured with immunoSEQ multiplex PCR; TCRdb has only the in-frame clones, and not every one. The repertoire consists of about 160,000 clones, with 80% occurring once and the leading ten covering around 6.1%. The sequenced material came from PBMCs or T cells enriched from blood (not recorded which). The source is a middle-aged man who had recovered from COVID-19.

This clone was counted between two and nine times. The chain carries TRBV2 and TRBJ1-5; 7 bases are a match to TRBD1. J gave up 5 bases and V 5 bases, and 12 bases lay outside the gene matches. CDR3 length equals 16 residues. CDR1 is SNHLY and CDR2 is FYNNEI in the germline V gene. CDR3 nucleotides: TGTGCCAGCAGTATGCAAGAAGGGGGCGCCCATCAGCCCCAGCATTTT. Translated: CASSMQEGGAHQPQHF.

This chain connects TRBV5-1 to TRBJ2-3; 10 bases are shared with TRBD1. CDR3 length: 14 residues. CDR1 is SGHRS, CDR2 YFSETQ, per germline. V trimming: 7 bases; J trimming: 5 bases; junction bases outside the gene matches: 7. The CDR3 sequence is CASAPGQGIDTQYF. The CDR3 coding sequence is TGCGCCAGCGCCCCGGGACAGGGGATAGATACGCAGTATTTT.

The chain has TRBV7-7 and TRBJ2-3; maybe TRBD2 (6 bases). The germline V gene has CDR1 SSHAT and CDR2 FNYEAQ (reference sequence). The CDR3 length is 15 residues. Trimming took 7 bases from V and 6 from J, leaving 20 bases between them. The CDR3 DNA follows: TGTGCCAGCACAACTAGCCATAGTAATGAGGATACGCAGTATTTT. Translating it yields CASTTSHSNEDTQYF.

The chain has TRBV2 and TRBJ1-6; D might be TRBD1 (6 bases). The ends were cut back, 6 bases at V and 9 bases at J, with 15 bases in the middle. Germline V gene lookup returns CDR1 SNHLY and CDR2 FYNNEI. The CDR3 runs 14 residues. The CDR3 DNA follows: TGTGCCAGCAGATTTACAGGGATGGGTTCACCCCTCCACTTT. Translated: CASRFTGMGSPLHF.

J is TRBJ2-5 and V is TRBV6-1, with 7 bases matching TRBD1. Per the germline V gene, CDR1 is MNHNS and CDR2 is SASEGT. This CDR3 is built from 14 residues. V shed 1 base, J shed 4 bases, and the junction held 3 bases outside the gene matches. CDR3: CASSEGGTVETQYF. As DNA, the CDR3 is TGTGCCAGCAGTGAAGGAGGGACAGTAGAGACCCAGTACTTC.

The chain recombines TRBV27 with TRBJ1-2; a possible D gene is TRBD1 (5 bases). Germline-derived CDR1 and CDR2 are MNHEY and SMNVEV (reference sequence). The CDR3 covers 13 residues. With 5 bases removed from V and 2 bases from J, the gap between germline ends came to 9 bases. The CDR3 region is CASSRGGNYGYTF. The CDR3 nucleotides read TGTGCCAGCAGTCGTGGGGGGAACTATGGCTACACCTTC.

This clone was detected only a few times. The chain uses TRBV9 and TRBJ1-1; D may be TRBD1 (6 bases). Trimming took 1 base from V and 4 from J, leaving 14 bases between them. The CDR3 runs 15 residues. CDR1 SGDLS and CDR2 YYNGEE come from the germline V gene. CDR3 coding DNA: TGTGCCAGCAGCGTAACGGGAGGGGGGTCCACTGAAGCTTTCTTT. It specifies CASSVTGGGSTEAFF.

The genes are TRBV5-1 and TRBJ1-1; 7 bases fit TRBD1. Germline CDR1 reads SGHRS; CDR2 reads YFSETQ. CDR3 length equals 15 residues. The J segment lost 3 bases and the V segment lost 8 bases, leaving 13 bases of the junction unmatched. CDR3 loop: CARSNFSQGDTEAFF. The CDR3 DNA follows: TGCGCCAGATCTAACTTCTCCCAGGGGGACACTGAAGCTTTCTTT.

V is TRBV10-3 and J is TRBJ2-1, with 10 bases matching TRBD2. Germline assignment: CDR1 ENHRY and CDR2 SYGVKD. V lost 10 bases, J lost 7 bases, and 7 bases stayed unmatched. This CDR3 region has 13 residues. CDR3 sequence reads: CASLAGVPNEQFF. The CDR3 coding sequence is TGTGCCAGCCTAGCGGGGGTTCCGAATGAGCAGTTCTTC.

The chain combines TRBV18 with TRBJ2-7, with D perhaps matching TRBD2 (6 bases). Trimming took 3 bases from V and 5 from J, leaving 14 bases between them. Germline V gene sequence: CDR1 KGHSH, CDR2 LQKENI. The CDR3 is 14 amino acids. This CDR3 reads CASSPRGFNHEQYF. As DNA, the CDR3 is TGTGCCAGCTCACCGCGGGGATTCAATCACGAGCAGTACTTC.

The rearrangement links TRBV19 to TRBJ1-1, with D uncertain. The V and J ends lost 2 bases and 11 bases respectively, with 18 bases between them. This CDR3 has 14 residues. Germline loops: CDR1 LNHDA, CDR2 SQIVND (reference sequence). In DNA form, the CDR3 reads TGTGCCAGTAGTATAAATAAGGATGGACTGGGTGCTTTCTTT. As protein: CASSINKDGLGAFF.

V usage is TRBV10-2 and J usage is TRBJ2-7, with D possibly being TRBD1 (6 bases). V lost 5 bases and J 6 bases, leaving 14 bases between the germline ends. The germline CDR1 and CDR2 sequences are WSHSY and SAAADI. The CDR3 covers 13 residues. CDR3 region: CASSISEGGEQYF. In DNA, the CDR3 is TGCGCCAGCAGTATCAGCGAAGGGGGCGAGCAGTACTTC.

The chain combines TRBV10-3 with TRBJ1-5; a possible D gene is TRBD1 (5 bases). The CDR3 runs 15 residues. Germline loops: CDR1 ENHRY, CDR2 SYGVKD. The V end lost 2 bases, the J end lost 2 bases, and 10 bases lay between the germline ends. The CDR3 region has the DNA TGTGCCATCAGTGAGAGGGGTGATGGCAATCAGCCCCAGCATTTT. It yields the protein CAISERGDGNQPQHF.

The rearrangement uses TRBV10-3 and TRBJ1-1; TRBD1 might be the D (6 bases). Trimming left V 2 bases short and J 11 bases short, with 15 bases between. CDR3 length: 13 residues. Germline CDR1 ENHRY, CDR2 SYGVKD. The CDR3 DNA reads as TGTGCCATCAGTGAGAGGGGGTGGGTCGGCGCTTTCTTT. Amino acid sequence: CAISERGWVGAFF.

This clone has a handful of counts. The V and J genes are TRBV18 and TRBJ1-6; 8 positions agree with TRBD1. The CDR3 is 16 amino acids. Germline V gene sequence: CDR1 KGHSH, CDR2 LQKENI. The V gene end was trimmed by 3 bases and the J gene end by 5 bases; junction bases not matched to a gene: 6. The chain's CDR3 is CASSPGQGGDNSPLHF. For the CDR3, the DNA is TGTGCCAGCTCACCCGGACAGGGAGGCGATAATTCACCCCTCCACTTT. The variable domain in full, with the rest retrieved from reference TRBV18 and TRBJ1-6, is NAGVMQNPRHLVRRRGQEARLRCSPMKGHSHVYWYRQLPEEGLKFMVYLQKENIIDESGMPKERFSAEFPKEGPSILRIQQVVRGDSAAYFCASSPGQGGDNSPLHFGNGTRLTVT.

This chain uses TRBV2 with TRBJ1-3; unclear D gene. Germline V gene data show CDR1 as SNHLY and CDR2 as FYNNEI. Trimming cost V 8 bases and J 0 bases, with 20 bases left between them. The CDR3 spans 17 residues. CDR3 protein: CASLARPPGDSGNTIYF. As DNA, the CDR3 is TGTGCCAGCCTCGCTCGGCCCCCCGGGGACTCTGGAAACACCATATATTTT.

The table lists this clone with a few counts. The chain joins TRBV19 to TRBJ1-2; D call uncertain. Trimming took off 0 bases at V and 5 bases at J, with 7 bases between the two ends. CDR1 is LNHDA and CDR2 is SQIVND in the germline V gene (reference sequence). This CDR3 has 13 amino acids. This chain's CDR3 is CASSIDRSYGYTF. The DNA of the CDR3 is TGTGCCAGTAGTATAGACCGGTCTTATGGCTACACCTTC.

CDR3 sequence (DNA): TGTGCCAGCAGCTTAAATACAGCCGGGGAGCTGTTTTTT. Its protein product is CASSLNTAGELFF. This chain uses TRBV7-3 with TRBJ2-2; D remains ambiguous. Germline CDR1 reads SGHTA; CDR2 reads FQGTGA. There are 13 residues in the CDR3. Trimming pared 1 base from V and 6 bases from J, leaving 6 bases between.